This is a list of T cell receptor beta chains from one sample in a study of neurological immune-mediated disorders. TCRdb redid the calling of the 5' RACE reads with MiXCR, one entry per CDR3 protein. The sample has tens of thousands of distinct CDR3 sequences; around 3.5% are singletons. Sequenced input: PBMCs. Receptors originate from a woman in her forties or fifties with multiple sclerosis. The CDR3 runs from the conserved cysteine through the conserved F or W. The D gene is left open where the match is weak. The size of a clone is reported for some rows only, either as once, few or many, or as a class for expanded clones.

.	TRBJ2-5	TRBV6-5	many	TGTGCCAGCAGTTATTCGACTGTTGGGACCCAGTACTTC	CASSYSTVGTQYF
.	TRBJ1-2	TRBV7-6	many	TGTGCCAGCAGCCACGACGGTTATGGCTACACCTTC	CASSHDGYGYTF
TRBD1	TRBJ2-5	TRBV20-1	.	TGCAGTGCTTTCAGGACAGGGTCTAAAGAGACCCAGTACTTC	CSAFRTGSKETQYF
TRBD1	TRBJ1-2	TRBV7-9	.	TGTGCCAGCAGCGCACCAGGGGGCTCTGGCTACACCTTC	CASSAPGGSGYTF
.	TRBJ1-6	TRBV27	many	TGTGCCAGCAGTTCTAGGACCCTCCCTCGTCCATCTTTCCCCCTCCACTTT	CASSSRTLPRPSFPLHF
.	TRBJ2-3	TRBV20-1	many	TGCAGTGCTAGAGATCTTAGATACACAGATACGCAGTATTTT	CSARDLRYTDTQYF
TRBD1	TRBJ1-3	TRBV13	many	TGTGCCAGCAGCTTAGAGGGGGCGCCGGGAAACACCATATATTTT	CASSLEGAPGNTIYF
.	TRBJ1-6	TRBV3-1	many	TGTGCCAGCAGCCAAGGGGGGCGGCCTTCACTCCACTTT	CASSQGGRPSLHF
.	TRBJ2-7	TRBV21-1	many	TGTGCCAGCAGCCCCGATAAGGTAGACCCATCGGGGGTCGGGTACGAGCAGTACTTC	CASSPDKVDPSGVGYEQYF
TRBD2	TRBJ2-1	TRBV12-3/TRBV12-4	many	TGTGCCAGCGACGCCGGGGGGGCCCATGAGCAGTTCTTC	CASDAGGAHEQFF
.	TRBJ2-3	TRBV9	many	TGTGCCAGCAGCGTACTGGGGGGCAGGACAGATACGCAGTATTTT	CASSVLGGRTDTQYF
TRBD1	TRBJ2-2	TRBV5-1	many	TGCGCCAGTTACCACACTGACAGGGCCACCGGGGAGCTGTTTTTT	CASYHTDRATGELFF
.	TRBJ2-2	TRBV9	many	TGTGCCAGCAGCGTAGTGAAGGGAAGGACCGGGGAGCTGTTTTTT	CASSVVKGRTGELFF
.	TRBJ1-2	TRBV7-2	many	TGTGCCAGCAGCTTGCCTGGAATCTATGGCTACACCTTC	CASSLPGIYGYTF
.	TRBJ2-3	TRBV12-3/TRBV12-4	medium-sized	TGTGCCAGCAGTTTAGCGGGGGATACGCAGTATTTT	CASSLAGDTQYF
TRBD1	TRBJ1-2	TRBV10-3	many	TGTGCCATCAGTGATGGGACAGAGAACTATGGCTACACCTTC	CAISDGTENYGYTF
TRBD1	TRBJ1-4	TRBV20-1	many	TGCAGTGCGAAGACAGGGAACAATGAAAAACTGTTTTTT	CSAKTGNNEKLFF
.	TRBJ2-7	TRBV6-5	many	TGTGCCAGCAGTTACTGGACGTCAAGCTCCTACGAGCAGTACTTC	CASSYWTSSSYEQYF
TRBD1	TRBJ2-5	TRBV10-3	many	TGTGCCATCAGTCCGGACAGGGGGACGGACGGGGAGACCCAGTACTTC	CAISPDRGTDGETQYF
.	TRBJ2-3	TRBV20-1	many	TGCAGTGCTATAAGGGGTGGCACAGATACGCAGTATTTT	CSAIRGGTDTQYF
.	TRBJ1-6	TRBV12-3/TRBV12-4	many	TGTGCCAGCAGTTTAGGGGCTTCGGGTTCACCCCTCCACTTT	CASSLGASGSPLHF
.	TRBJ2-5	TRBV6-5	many	TGTGCCAGCAGCGTAAACCCTACCCCCGGGACAAGGGAGACCCAGTACTTC	CASSVNPTPGTRETQYF
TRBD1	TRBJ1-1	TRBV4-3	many	TGCGCCAGCAGCCATGTCACCGGGACAGGGAGCACTGAAGCTTTCTTT	CASSHVTGTGSTEAFF
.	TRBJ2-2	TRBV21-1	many	TGTGCCAGCAGCAAAGCCGACCCACAGAGCGGGGAGCTGTTTTTT	CASSKADPQSGELFF
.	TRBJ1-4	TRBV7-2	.	TGTGCCAGCAGCTTATCGAGAGCAACTAATGAAAAACTGTTTTTT	CASSLSRATNEKLFF
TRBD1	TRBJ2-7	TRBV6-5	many	TGTGCCAGCAGTCTTCGGACAGGGGTAGGGAACGAGCAGTACTTC	CASSLRTGVGNEQYF
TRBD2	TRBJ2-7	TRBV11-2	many	TGTGCCAGCAGCCTCCGGGGGGTCGAGCAGTACTTC	CASSLRGVEQYF
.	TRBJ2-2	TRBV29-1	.	TGCAGCGCTGGTGGGGTTAGCACCGGGGAGCTGTTTTTT	CSAGGVSTGELFF
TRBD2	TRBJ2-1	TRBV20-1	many	TGCAGTGCTGTTGATAGCGGGGGGTCCTTCTCCTACAATGAGCAGTTCTTC	CSAVDSGGSFSYNEQFF
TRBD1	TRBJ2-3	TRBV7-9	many	TGTGCCAGCAGCGGTCGAAAGGGGGCATCTGCAGATACGCAGTATTTT	CASSGRKGASADTQYF
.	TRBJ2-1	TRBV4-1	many	TGCGCCAGCAGCCAAGAACGAGGCAGGCCCCAGTTCTTC	CASSQERGRPQFF
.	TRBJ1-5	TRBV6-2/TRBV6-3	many	TGTGCCAGCAGTCCGCGGATCAATTTAGGTCAGCCCCAGCATTTT	CASSPRINLGQPQHF
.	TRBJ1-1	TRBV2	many	TGTGCCAGCAGGGGGGGGACTGAAGCTTTCTTT	CASRGGTEAFF
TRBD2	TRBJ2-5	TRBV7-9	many	TGTGCCAGCAGTCAATACCTGCGATCCGGGACTAGCGGTAAAGAGACCCAGTACTTC	CASSQYLRSGTSGKETQYF
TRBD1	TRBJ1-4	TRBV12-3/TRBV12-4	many	TGTGCCAGCAGCCTCGGGACAGGGAGGGAAGAAAAACTGTTTTTT	CASSLGTGREEKLFF
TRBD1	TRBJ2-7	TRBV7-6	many	TGTGCCAGCTCAAATCCGGGACAGGGATTCTACGAGCAGTACTTC	CASSNPGQGFYEQYF
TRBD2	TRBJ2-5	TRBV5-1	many	TGCGCCAGCAGAGCCGGGACTAACTTGGAGACCCAGTACTTC	CASRAGTNLETQYF
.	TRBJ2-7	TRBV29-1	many	TGCAGCGTTTCAACAGGATACTCCTACGAGCAGTACTTC	CSVSTGYSYEQYF
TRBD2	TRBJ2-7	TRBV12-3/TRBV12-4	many	TGTGCCAGCAGGGAAAGCGGGGGGGGTTCGGGCGAGCAGTACTTC	CASRESGGGSGEQYF
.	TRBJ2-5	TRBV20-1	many	TGCAGTGCTGACAAAGAGACCCAGTACTTC	CSADKETQYF
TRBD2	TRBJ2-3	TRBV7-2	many	TGTGCCAGCAGCCACGAGAGGTCTAGCGGGGGGTCGGGTACGCAGTATTTT	CASSHERSSGGSGTQYF
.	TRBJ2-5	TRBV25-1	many	TGTGCCGGGCAGTGGAGGGATCAAGAGACCCAGTACTTC	CAGQWRDQETQYF
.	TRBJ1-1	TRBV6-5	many	TGTGCCAGCACCATGAACACTGAAGCTTTCTTT	CASTMNTEAFF
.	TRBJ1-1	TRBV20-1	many	TGCAGTGCTAGAGATGTTTGGAGTGGCACTGAAGCTTTCTTT	CSARDVWSGTEAFF
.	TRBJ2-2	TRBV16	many	TGTGCCAGCAGCCGGATTTCGGGAATGGGGACCGGGGAGCTGTTTTTT	CASSRISGMGTGELFF
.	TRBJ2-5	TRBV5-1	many	TGCGCCAGCAGCTTGGAGGCAACGGGGGAGACCCAGTACTTC	CASSLEATGETQYF
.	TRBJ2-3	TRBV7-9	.	TGTGCCAGCAGCCCCTTAGCCGCAGATACGCAGTATTTT	CASSPLAADTQYF
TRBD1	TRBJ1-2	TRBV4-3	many	TGCGCCAGCAGCCAAAGCCGGGACAGCTTTTATGGCTACACCTTC	CASSQSRDSFYGYTF
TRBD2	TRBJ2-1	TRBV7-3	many	TGTGCCAGCAGCTTACGGGTGCTAGCGGGTTACAAGGGCTCCTACAATGAGCAGTTCTTC	CASSLRVLAGYKGSYNEQFF
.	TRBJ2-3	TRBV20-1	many	TGCAGTGCGTCTTTTCGGGGGCGCACAGATACGCAGTATTTT	CSASFRGRTDTQYF
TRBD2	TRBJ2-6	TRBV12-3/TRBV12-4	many	TGTGCCAGCAGAAGAACTAGCGGGGCCGGTGGGGCCAACGTCCTGACTTTC	CASRRTSGAGGANVLTF
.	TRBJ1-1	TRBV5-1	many	TGCGCCAGCAGTTCGACAGCCCGAGTTGAAGCTTTCTTT	CASSSTARVEAFF
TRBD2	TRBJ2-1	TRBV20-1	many	TGCAGTGCTAGAGAAGAGCGGGGACTATACAATGAGCAGTTCTTC	CSAREERGLYNEQFF
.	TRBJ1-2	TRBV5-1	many	TGCGCCAGCAGCCCAGAGGGTCAGGTTTATAACTATGGCTACACCTTC	CASSPEGQVYNYGYTF
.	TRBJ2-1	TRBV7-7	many	TGTGCTAGCAGCTACAGGTCGTACAATGAGCAGTTCTTC	CASSYRSYNEQFF
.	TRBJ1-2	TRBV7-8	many	TGTGCCAGCAGCCCCCTGTTGAGCCGGTTTAACTATGGCTACACCTTC	CASSPLLSRFNYGYTF
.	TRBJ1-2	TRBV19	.	TGTGCCGGTCAAAACGGGGCAGGAAACTATGGCTACACCTTC	CAGQNGAGNYGYTF
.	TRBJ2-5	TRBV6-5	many	TGTGCCAGCAGTCCTCGGGCAGGGGTGCGGGAGACCCAGTACTTC	CASSPRAGVRETQYF
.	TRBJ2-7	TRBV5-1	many	TGCGCCAGCAGCTTGGGTTCCTCCCGAGAGCAGTACTTC	CASSLGSSREQYF